This T cell receptor (beta chain) was captured by sequencing in a study of blood T cells in healthy people across ages. Study findings and constraints: Significant beta diversity loss was already apparent by age around 40, declining roughly linearly. Investigators viewed diversity estimates from one million T cells as underestimates, the study reported. Naive T cell percentage showed a strong correlation with TCR beta diversity.

V lost 3 bases and J 4 bases, leaving 16 bases between the germline ends. The germline CDR1 and CDR2 sequences are DFQATT and SNEGSKA (reference sequence). The CDR3 length is 14 residues. The donors, all healthy, were Caucasians living in Russia, aged about 6 to 90. This clonotype was seen more than once but under ten times. Its matching antigen is unknown. Combining a sample-barcoded 5' primer with a J-beta primer mix, a second PCR ran for 7 to 11 cycles. In TCRdb, the 5' RACE reads were re-called with MiXCR into one record per CDR3 protein. There are 1.5 million to 2 million distinct CDR3 sequences in the sample; around 35% occur only once, and around 10% lies in the top ten.

The J gene is TRBJ2-7, the V gene TRBV20-1; D gene ambiguous. Sequenced material: blood. This sequence originates from a woman aged 30 to 39 in good health. CDR3 amino acids: CSASLGPGSYEQYF. The CDR3 region has the DNA TGCAGTGCTAGTCTCGGGCCAGGCTCGTACGAGCAGTACTTC.